These T cell receptor beta chains were read from a single sample in a study of cytotoxic CD8 clonotypes in ibrutinib-treated CLL. Profiled with immunoSEQ multiplex PCR; TCRdb holds only in-frame clones, not every one. The sample consists of tens of thousands of clones, around 70% of them appearing once. The sample in question was PBMCs, obtained after 12 months of ibrutinib treatment. The receptors were gathered from a human donor with chronic lymphocytic leukemia. Both conserved end residues are part of each CDR3. D genes are given only for firm matches. The size field is filled for only some rows; it gives once, few, many or a size class.

V gene	J gene	D gene	clone size	CDR3 protein	CDR3 DNA
TRBV5-1	TRBJ1-2	.	.	CASSLGDGSNYGYTF	TGCGCCAGCAGCTTGGGGGACGGATCTAACTATGGCTACACCTTC
TRBV6-6	TRBJ2-7	.	.	CASTKGGVASEQYF	TGTGCCAGCACCAAGGGCGGGGTTGCCTCCGAGCAGTACTTC
TRBV7-3	TRBJ2-5	.	.	CASSLGGAIQETQYF	TGTGCCAGCAGCTTGGGAGGCGCGATCCAAGAGACCCAGTACTTC
TRBV19	TRBJ2-2	.	.	CASSVQGNTGELFF	TGTGCCAGTAGTGTACAGGGAAACACCGGGGAGCTGTTTTTT
TRBV11-1	TRBJ2-7	.	.	CASSVGPSYEQYF	TGTGCCAGCAGCGTGGGACCCTCCTACGAGCAGTACTTC
TRBV19	TRBJ2-2	.	.	CASRAGTNTGELFF	TGTGCCAGCCGAGCAGGCACGAACACCGGGGAGCTGTTTTTT
TRBV5-1	TRBJ1-1	.	few	CASSLLAGNTEAFF	TGCGCCAGCAGCCTACTGGCAGGGAACACTGAAGCTTTCTTT
TRBV6-5	TRBJ1-2	.	.	CASSPEGPAYGYTF	TGTGCCAGCAGTCCCGAAGGACCAGCCTATGGCTACACCTTC
TRBV7-9	TRBJ2-1	.	.	CASSLVGRAVGFF	TGTGCCAGCAGCTTAGTGGGCAGGGCGGTTGGGTTCTTC
TRBV5-1	TRBJ2-3	TRBD1	.	CASSYGTGENTDTQYF	TGCGCCAGCAGCTACGGGACAGGAGAAAACACAGATACGCAGTATTTT
TRBV7-2	TRBJ2-1	.	.	CASSAIGEQFF	TGTGCCAGCAGCGCAATTGGTGAGCAGTTCTTC
TRBV18	TRBJ2-7	TRBD1	few	CASSPGTADYEQYF	TGTGCCAGCTCACCAGGGACAGCGGACTACGAGCAGTACTTC
TRBV5-1	TRBJ2-5	TRBD2	few	CASSLFGLASETQYF	TGCGCCAGCAGCTTGTTTGGACTAGCGTCGGAGACCCAGTACTTC
TRBV19	TRBJ2-4	TRBD1	.	CASSIPTGVLGNIQYF	TGTGCCAGTAGTATCCCGACAGGGGTCCTAGGAAACATTCAGTACTTC
TRBV29-1	TRBJ2-6	.	.	CSVVTVAGANVLTF	TGCAGCGTTGTGACGGTCGCTGGGGCCAACGTCCTGACTTTC
TRBV5-4	TRBJ2-7	.	.	CASSLTGFKYEQYF	TGTGCCAGCAGCCTGACGGGTTTTAAGTACGAGCAGTACTTC
TRBV6-1	TRBJ1-3	.	few	CASSPNGRSGNTIYF	TGTGCCAGCAGCCCGAACGGCCGCTCTGGAAACACCATATATTTT
TRBV6-1	TRBJ1-5	.	.	CASSEGQPQHF	TGTGCCAGCAGTGAAGGCCAGCCCCAGCATTTT
TRBV7-3	TRBJ2-5	.	.	CASSLLPGQETQYF	TGTGCCAGCAGCTTACTACCAGGCCAAGAGACCCAGTACTTC
TRBV6-6	TRBJ1-4	.	.	CASSHHRATNEKLFF	TGTGCCAGCAGTCACCACAGGGCGACTAATGAAAAACTGTTTTTT
TRBV18	TRBJ1-4	.	.	CASSRAVPEKLFF	TGTGCCAGCTCACGGGCAGTCCCCGAAAAACTGTTTTTT
TRBV6-5	TRBJ2-1	.	.	CASSSATGPRYNEQFF	TGTGCCAGCAGTTCCGCCACAGGGCCCCGTTACAATGAGCAGTTCTTC
TRBV2	TRBJ1-2	TRBD1	.	CASIRDRGLNLKGYTF	TGTGCCAGCATTCGGGACAGGGGACTAAACCTCAAAGGCTACACCTTC
TRBV20-1	TRBJ1-1	.	.	CSARQNTEAFF	TGCAGTGCTAGACAGAACACTGAAGCTTTCTTT
TRBV9	TRBJ2-3	TRBD2	.	CASSVYGGTDTQYF	TGTGCCAGCAGCGTATACGGGGGGACCGATACGCAGTATTTT
TRBV5-1	TRBJ1-1	.	.	CASSFGGGYTEAFF	TGCGCCAGCAGCTTCGGGGGCGGATACACTGAAGCTTTCTTT
TRBV5-1	TRBJ2-7	.	once	CASSLTRGQGSYEQYF	TGCGCCAGCAGCCTGACGCGGGGGCAGGGTTCCTACGAGCAGTACTTC
TRBV6-5	TRBJ1-1	.	few	CASSLQDPRTEAFF	TGTGCCAGCAGTCTCCAGGACCCTAGAACTGAAGCTTTCTTT
TRBV19	TRBJ2-7	.	.	CASSIGQSPEQYF	TGTGCCAGTAGTATTGGACAGTCTCCCGAGCAGTACTTC
TRBV6-5	TRBJ2-1	.	.	CASSPRTSYNEQFF	TGTGCCAGCAGTCCCCGGACTTCCTACAATGAGCAGTTCTTC
TRBV18	TRBJ1-5	.	once	CASSPDQGNNQPQHF	TGTGCCAGCTCACCAGACCAGGGTAACAATCAGCCCCAGCATTTT
TRBV10-3	TRBJ2-5	.	few	CAISESPWGRNQESQYF	TGTGCCATCAGTGAGTCCCCCTGGGGCAGGAACCAAGAGTCCCAGTACTTC
TRBV19	TRBJ1-6	TRBD1	.	CASSLGTGGSPLHF	TGTGCCAGTAGTCTCGGGACAGGGGGTTCACCCCTCCACTTT
TRBV27	TRBJ2-2	.	medium-sized	CASSLGAVGELFF	TGTGCCAGCAGTTTGGGGGCGGTAGGGGAGCTGTTTTTT
TRBV6-5	TRBJ2-5	TRBD1	.	CASSYDRGTETQYF	TGTGCCAGCAGTTATGACAGGGGGACAGAGACCCAGTACTTC
TRBV4-1	TRBJ2-7	.	.	CASSRGGGDHYEQYF	TGCGCCAGCAGCCGCGGCGGCGGGGACCACTACGAGCAGTACTTC
TRBV15	TRBJ2-1	.	once	CATPRGGNSYNEQFF	TGTGCCACCCCGAGGGGGGGGAATAGCTACAATGAGCAGTTCTTC
TRBV4-2	TRBJ2-1	.	.	CASSQDPGGNEQFF	TGTGCCAGCAGCCAAGACCCTGGGGGGAATGAGCAGTTCTTC
TRBV11-2	TRBJ2-7	TRBD1	.	CASSKTGLFSYEQYF	TGTGCCAGCAGCAAGACAGGGTTGTTCTCCTACGAGCAGTACTTC
TRBV7-9	TRBJ2-1	.	few	CASSLGFYNEQFF	TGTGCCAGCAGCCTAGGTTTCTACAATGAGCAGTTCTTC
TRBV11-2	TRBJ2-4	.	.	CASSSSELAKNIQYF	TGTGCCAGCAGCTCTAGCGAATTAGCCAAAAACATTCAGTACTTC
TRBV10-1	TRBJ2-7	TRBD1	.	CASSDFRDRAPYEQYF	TGCGCCAGCAGTGATTTCCGGGACAGGGCCCCCTACGAGCAGTACTTC
TRBV10-1	TRBJ1-3	.	.	CASQLSSGNTIYF	TGCGCCAGCCAATTGAGCTCTGGAAACACCATATATTTT
TRBV6-5	TRBJ2-5	TRBD2	once	CASNIAGNKETQYF	TGTGCCAGCAATATAGCGGGGAATAAGGAGACCCAGTACTTC